This TCR beta chain appears in the sequencing data of a study of cytomegalovirus exposure and HLA in healthy donors. Study outcomes and limitations: V- and J-gene trimming of TCR beta was linked (in a later analysis) to a missense DCLRE1C variant.

Trimming took 7 bases from V and 4 from J, leaving 16 bases between them. The germline V gene has CDR1 LNHDA and CDR2 SQIVND (reference sequence). The CDR3 is 14 residues long. For this clone: Its target is not known.

Primers included in the PCR were 60 Vbeta and 13 Jbeta primers. Libraries were prepared by immunoSEQ multiplex PCR; TCRdb keeps only in-frame clonotypes and omits some of them. Of about 160,000 clones in the sample, just under 80% were seen once. The receptor comes from a woman aged 50 to 60 in good health and CMV-seropositive. The chain employs TRBV19 and TRBJ2-5, with D possibly matching TRBD2 (7 bases). The sequencing input was PBMCs. The CDR3 spells CASNRGGFGETQYF. The CDR3 nucleotides are TGTGCCAGTAATAGGGGGGGATTTGGAGAGACCCAGTACTTC.